Presented here are 21 T cell receptor beta chains from one specimen sequenced in a study of blood T cells in healthy people across ages. A second PCR of about 7 to 12 cycles used a sample-barcoded 5' primer and a J-beta primer mix. TCRdb recomputed calls from the 5' RACE reads with MiXCR, one row per CDR3 protein. Of 700,000 or so distinct CDR3 sequences in the sample, 22% were seen once. Specimen: blood. Receptors originate from a man between 65 and 85 years old in good health.

Turning to this clonotype: This may be a read error, as it is one base from a much larger clone. V is TRBV10-3 and J is TRBJ2-3; D is undetermined. V lost 8 bases to trimming and J lost 0 bases, with 15 bases between them. This CDR3 has 15 amino acids. Germline CDR1 is ENHRY and CDR2 is SYGVKD. For the CDR3, the DNA is TGTGCCATCTGTGGGATGGGTCCAAGCACAGATACGCAGTATTTT. Translating it yields CAICGMGPSTDTQYF.

This clonotype was seen more than once but under ten times. The chain combines TRBV5-1 with TRBJ2-7; TRBD2 matches at 10 bases. The CDR3 has 15 residues. The germline gives CDR1 SGHRS, CDR2 YFSETQ. V lost 1 base, J lost 0 bases, and 1 base stayed unmatched. The DNA for the CDR3 is TGCGCCAGCAGCTTGACTAGCGGGGTCTCCTACGAGCAGTACTTC. This encodes CASSLTSGVSYEQYF.

This clonotype has a handful of counts. The chain uses TRBV18 and TRBJ2-2; D perhaps matches TRBD2 (5 bases). V was trimmed by 0 bases and J by 4 bases, leaving 12 bases between them. Germline V gives CDR1 KGHSH, CDR2 LQKENI. This CDR3 region has 16 residues. CDR3 region: CASSPPRPEATGELFF. The CDR3 DNA reads as TGTGCCAGCTCACCACCCCGCCCGGAGGCCACCGGGGAGCTGTTTTTT.

This clonotype was observed at least ten times. The chain has TRBV5-1 and TRBJ2-1, with D possibly being TRBD2 (5 bases). The J call could be wrong; TRBJ2-5 is a better fit for the DNA end. The germline V gene encodes CDR1 SGHRS and CDR2 YFSETQ. The CDR3 runs 15 residues. The CDR3 spells CASSLGGGPQETQYF. The CDR3 nucleotides are TGCGCCAGCAGCTTAGGTGGCGGGCCCCAAGAGACCCAGTACTTC.

The chain links TRBV12-3 or TRBV12-4 to TRBJ1-5, with D possibly TRBD1 on 5 matching bases. This CDR3 is 16 amino acids long. V gave up 4 bases and J gave up 4 bases, with 17 bases separating them. In nucleotides, the CDR3 is TGTGCCAGCAGTTATAACCTTGGGACGGGGAATCAGCCCCAGCATTTT. This sequence encodes CASSYNLGTGNQPQHF.

This clonotype was counted a few times. J is TRBJ1-3 and V is TRBV30; tentatively, D is TRBD1 (6 bases). Germline V lookup: CDR1 GTSNPN, CDR2 SVGIG (reference sequence). V shed 4 bases and J shed 3 bases, with 13 bases lying between them. The CDR3 has 14 residues. This CDR3 is CAWKGGQGGNTIYF. The CDR3 DNA reads TGTGCCTGGAAGGGGGGGCAAGGTGGAAACACCATATATTTT. Full variable domain (missing parts from reference TRBV30 and TRBJ1-3): SQTIHQWPATLVQPVGSPLSLECTVEGTSNPNLYWYRQAAGRGLQLLFYSVGIGQISSEVPQNLSASRPQDRQFILSSKKLLLSDSGFYLCAWKGGQGGNTIYFGEGSWLTVV.

This clonotype was counted a few times. V usage is TRBV7-2 and J usage is TRBJ2-5, with D tentatively TRBD2 (6 bases). This CDR3 has 15 residues. With 1 base removed from V and 2 bases from J, the gap between germline ends came to 11 bases. Germline lookup yields CDR1 SGHTA and CDR2 FQGNSA. For the CDR3, the DNA is TGTGCCAGCAGCTTAGTTGGTAGCGGACAAGAGACCCAGTACTTC. Residues: CASSLVGSGQETQYF.

There are a few counts of this clonotype. This rearrangement joins TRBV29-1 to TRBJ1-2; D uncertain. Germline V gene data show CDR1 as SQVTM and CDR2 as ANQGSEA. The CDR3 covers 14 residues. V lost 7 bases and J 1 base, leaving 16 bases between the germline ends. CDR3 DNA: TGCAGCGCTAGCGCAGGTGTTAATAACTATGGCTACACCTTC. Translated, it gives CSASAGVNNYGYTF. Variable domain in full (rest from reference TRBV29-1 and TRBJ1-2): SAVISQKPSRDICQRGTSLTIQCQVDSQVTMMFWYRQQPGQSLTLIATANQGSEATYESGFVIDKFPISRPNLTFSTLTVSNMSPEDSSIYLCSASAGVNNYGYTFGSGTRLTVV.

This clonotype has only a few counts. The rearrangement uses TRBV12-3 or TRBV12-4 and TRBJ2-2; tentatively, D is TRBD1 or TRBD2 (5 bases each). CDR3 length equals 16 residues. Trimming left V 5 bases short and J 6 bases short, with 19 bases between. DNA of the CDR3: TGTGCCAGCAGTCACCGAGGTGGGGGTGTGGCCGGGGAGCTGTTTTTT. It codes for CASSHRGGGVAGELFF.

This clonotype has a handful of counts. V is TRBV2 and J is TRBJ2-1; D may correspond to TRBD1 or TRBD2 (5 bases each). The CDR3 contains 13 residues. Trimming took off 9 bases at V and 5 bases at J, with 14 bases between the two ends. Germline-derived CDR1 and CDR2 are SNHLY and FYNNEI. The CDR3 DNA sequence: TGTGCCAGGCCCCCGGGACCCAACAATGAGCAGTTCTTC. Encoded protein: CARPPGPNNEQFF.

The chain combines TRBV7-9 with TRBJ1-4; D remains ambiguous. V was trimmed by 5 bases and J by 5 bases, leaving 12 bases between them. Germline CDR1 reads SEHNR; CDR2 reads FQNEAQ (reference sequence). CDR3 size: 14 residues. Here the CDR3 reads CASSRRTENEKLFF. The CDR3 nucleotides are TGTGCCAGCAGCCGAAGGACGGAGAATGAAAAACTGTTTTTT.

In its sample, this clonotype was seen a few times. J is TRBJ2-3 and V is TRBV7-3; the D is unclear. The CDR3 has 15 residues. Trimming took off 1 base at V and 2 bases at J, with 10 bases between the two ends. Germline V gene sequence: CDR1 SGHTA, CDR2 FQGTGA. In DNA, the CDR3 is TGTGCCAGCAGCTTAAGGGCAGGATACACAGATACGCAGTATTTT. Translating gives CASSLRAGYTDTQYF. Based on the CDR3 plus reference TRBV7-3 and TRBJ2-3, the full variable domain is GAGVSQTPSNKVTEKGKYVELRCDPISGHTALYWYRQSLGQGPEFLIYFQGTGAADDSGLPNDRFFAVRPEGSVSTLKIQRTERGDSAVYLCASSLRAGYTDTQYFGPGTRLTVL.

The chain carries TRBV29-1 and TRBJ1-1, with 10 positions matching TRBD1. The CDR3 contains 14 residues. After removal of 6 bases from V and 0 bases from J, the junction contained 4 bases not matched to a gene. The germline gives CDR1 SQVTM, CDR2 ANQGSEA. CDR3 sequence (DNA): TGCAGCGTCCTTGGACAGGGGGTGAACACTGAAGCTTTCTTT. It translates to CSVLGQGVNTEAFF.

In its sample, this clonotype was seen many times. The chain joins TRBV12-3 or TRBV12-4 to TRBJ2-4; no clear D. The CDR3 spans 11 residues. V dropped 3 bases and J dropped 7 bases, with 4 bases sitting between them. Here the CDR3 DNA reads TGTGCCAGCAGTTTCGGGAACATTCAGTACTTC. Translating it yields CASSFGNIQYF.

About this clonotype itself: No conserved phenylalanine or tryptophan ends this CDR3, so it is likely a read error. The chain uses TRBV2 and TRBJ2-7, with D tentatively TRBD2 (6 bases). Trimming left V 8 bases short and J 0 bases short, with 14 bases between. The CDR3 has 14 residues. Germline CDR1 is SNHLY and CDR2 is FYNNEI. The CDR3 DNA follows: TGTGCCAGCGAGCGGGCTCGGAGCTCCTACGAGCAGTACCTC. Translating gives CASERARSSYEQYL.

V gene TRBV7-9 combines with J gene TRBJ2-5; D could derive from TRBD1 or TRBD2 (5 bases each). The end of the DNA is better explained by TRBJ2-7, so the J call may be wrong. The germline V gene has CDR1 SEHNR and CDR2 FQNEAQ (reference sequence). The CDR3 is made up of 17 amino acids. In nucleotides, the CDR3 is TGTGCCAGCAGCTTTTGGGGGTCTGCCAAAATCTCCTACGAGCAGTACGTC. Amino acid sequence: CASSFWGSAKISYEQYV.

The chain uses TRBV30 and TRBJ1-6, with D unclear. The germline gives CDR1 GTSNPN, CDR2 SVGIG (reference sequence). CDR3 length: 13 amino acids. The V end was cut by 1 base, the J end by 7 bases, with 8 bases between. CDR3 coding DNA: TGTGCCTGGAGTGAACAGAGAAATTCACCCCTCCACTTT. Translation: CAWSEQRNSPLHF.

The genes are TRBV9 and TRBJ2-1, with unresolved D. V was shortened by 0 bases and J by 9 bases, with 10 bases between the two germline ends. The CDR3 runs to 13 residues. Germline V gene sequence: CDR1 SGDLS, CDR2 YYNGEE. For the CDR3, the DNA is TGTGCCAGCAGCGTAGTAGCCTCGGGTGAGCAGTTCTTC. This codes for CASSVVASGEQFF.

The V and J genes are TRBV6-1 and TRBJ2-3; D possibly corresponds to TRBD1 (5 bases). Germline values: CDR1 MNHNS, CDR2 SASEGT. The length of the CDR3 is 17 residues. Trimming left V 0 bases short and J 1 base short, with 14 bases between. The CDR3 reads CASSEALGADGTDTQYF. The CDR3 coding sequence is TGTGCCAGCAGTGAAGCGCTAGGGGCGGATGGCACAGATACGCAGTATTTT.

The V gene is TRBV12-3 or TRBV12-4, the J gene TRBJ1-6; D remains unclear. The germline V and J ends were trimmed by 0 bases and 8 bases, with 5 bases remaining between them. CDR3 length: 13 residues. CDR3 protein: CASSLARDSPLHF. The CDR3 coding sequence is TGTGCCAGCAGTTTAGCGCGGGATTCACCCCTCCACTTT.

Here the CDR3 DNA reads TGCAGTGCCGCGACAGGTGAAAGCTCTGAAGCTTTCTTT. Translating gives CSAATGESSEAFF. The rearrangement joins TRBV20-1 to TRBJ1-1; tentative D call: TRBD1 (6 bases). V lost 6 bases to trimming and J lost 6 bases, with 17 bases between them. This CDR3 region has 13 residues. Germline V lookup: CDR1 DFQATT, CDR2 SNEGSKA (reference sequence).